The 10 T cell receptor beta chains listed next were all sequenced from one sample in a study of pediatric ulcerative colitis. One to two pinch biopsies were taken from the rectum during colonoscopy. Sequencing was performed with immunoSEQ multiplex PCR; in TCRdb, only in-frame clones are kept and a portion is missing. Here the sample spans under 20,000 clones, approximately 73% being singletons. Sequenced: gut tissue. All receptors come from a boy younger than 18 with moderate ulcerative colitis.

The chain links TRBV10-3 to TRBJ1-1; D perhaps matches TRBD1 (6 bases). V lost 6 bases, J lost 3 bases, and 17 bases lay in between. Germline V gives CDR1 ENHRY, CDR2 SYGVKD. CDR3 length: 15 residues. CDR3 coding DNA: TGTGCCATCAGATTGGGGGCAGGGGTTGACACTGAAGCTTTCTTT. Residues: CAIRLGAGVDTEAFF.

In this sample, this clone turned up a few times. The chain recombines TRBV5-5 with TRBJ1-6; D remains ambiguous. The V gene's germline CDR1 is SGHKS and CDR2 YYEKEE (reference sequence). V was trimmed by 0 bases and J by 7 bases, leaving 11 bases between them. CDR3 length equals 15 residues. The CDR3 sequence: CASSLERIGNSPLHF. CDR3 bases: TGTGCCAGCAGCTTGGAACGGATAGGAAATTCACCCCTCCACTTT.

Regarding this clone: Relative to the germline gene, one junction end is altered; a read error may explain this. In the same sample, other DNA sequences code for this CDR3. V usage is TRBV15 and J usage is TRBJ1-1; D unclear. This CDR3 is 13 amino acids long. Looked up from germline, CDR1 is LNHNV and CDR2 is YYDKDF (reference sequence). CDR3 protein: CATSRDSRFEAFF. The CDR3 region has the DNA TGTGCCACTAGCAGAGATAGCAGGTTTGAAGCTTTCTTT. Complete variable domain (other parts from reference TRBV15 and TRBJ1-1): DAMVIQNPRYQVTQFGKPVTLSCSQTLNHNVMYWYQQKSSQAPKLLFHYYDKDFNNEADTPDNFQSRRPNTSFCFLDIRSPGLGDTAMYLCATSRDSRFEAFFGQGTRLTVV.

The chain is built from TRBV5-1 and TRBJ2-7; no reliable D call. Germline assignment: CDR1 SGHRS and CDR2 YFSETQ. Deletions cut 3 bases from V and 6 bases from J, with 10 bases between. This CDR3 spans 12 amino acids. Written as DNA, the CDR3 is TGCGCCAGCAGCTCAACCACATGCGAGCAGTACTTC. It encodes CASSSTTCEQYF. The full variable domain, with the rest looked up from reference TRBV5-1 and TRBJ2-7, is KAGVTQTPRYLIKTRGQQVTLSCSPISGHRSVSWYQQTPGQGLQFLFEYFSETQRNKGNFPGRFSGRQFSNSRSEMNVSTLELGDSALYLCASSSTTCEQYFGPGTRLTVT.

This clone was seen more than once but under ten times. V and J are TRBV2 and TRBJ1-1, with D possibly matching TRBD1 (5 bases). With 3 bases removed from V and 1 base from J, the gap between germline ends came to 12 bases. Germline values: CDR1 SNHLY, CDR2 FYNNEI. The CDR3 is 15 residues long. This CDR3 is CASSDTGGTNTEAFF. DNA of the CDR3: TGTGCCAGCAGTGATACCGGGGGGACGAACACTGAAGCTTTCTTT.

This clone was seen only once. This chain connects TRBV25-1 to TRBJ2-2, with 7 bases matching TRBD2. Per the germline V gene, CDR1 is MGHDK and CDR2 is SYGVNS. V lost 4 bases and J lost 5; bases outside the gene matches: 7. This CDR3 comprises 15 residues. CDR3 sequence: CASSVTSKGTGELFF. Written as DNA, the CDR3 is TGTGCCAGCAGTGTGACTAGCAAAGGGACCGGGGAGCTGTTTTTT.

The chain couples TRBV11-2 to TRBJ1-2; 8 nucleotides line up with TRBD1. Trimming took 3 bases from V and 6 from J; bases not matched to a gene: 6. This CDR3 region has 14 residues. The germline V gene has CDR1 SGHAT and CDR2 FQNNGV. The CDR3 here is CASSFWTGSDGYTF. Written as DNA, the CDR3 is TGTGCCAGCAGCTTCTGGACAGGGTCGGATGGCTACACCTTC.

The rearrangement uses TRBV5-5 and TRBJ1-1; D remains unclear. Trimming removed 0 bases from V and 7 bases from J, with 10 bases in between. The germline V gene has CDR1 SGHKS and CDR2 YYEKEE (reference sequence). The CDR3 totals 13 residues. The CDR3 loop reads CASSLEWGGEAFF. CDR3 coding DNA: TGTGCCAGCAGCTTGGAGTGGGGAGGTGAAGCTTTCTTT.

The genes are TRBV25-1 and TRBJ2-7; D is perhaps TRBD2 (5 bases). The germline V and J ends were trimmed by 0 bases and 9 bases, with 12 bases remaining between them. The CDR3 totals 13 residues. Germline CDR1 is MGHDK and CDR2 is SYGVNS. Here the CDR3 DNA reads TGTGCCAGCAGTGAATATCGGGGTTCACGGCAGTACTTC. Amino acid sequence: CASSEYRGSRQYF.

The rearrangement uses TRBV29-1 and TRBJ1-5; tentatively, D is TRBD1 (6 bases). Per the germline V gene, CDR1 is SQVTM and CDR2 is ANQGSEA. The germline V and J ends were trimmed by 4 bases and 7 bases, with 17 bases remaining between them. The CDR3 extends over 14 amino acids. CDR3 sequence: CSVASGGARQPQHF. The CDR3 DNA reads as TGCAGCGTTGCATCCGGGGGCGCGCGCCAGCCCCAGCATTTT. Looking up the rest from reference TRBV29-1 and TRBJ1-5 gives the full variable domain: SAVISQKPSRDICQRGTSLTIQCQVDSQVTMMFWYRQQPGQSLTLIATANQGSEATYESGFVIDKFPISRPNLTFSTLTVSNMSPEDSSIYLCSVASGGARQPQHFGDGTRLSIL.